Each of the 10 T cell receptor beta chains below was sequenced from the same sample in a study of T cells in pancreatic ductal adenocarcinoma. Sequenced by immunoSEQ multiplex PCR; TCRdb stores in-frame clones only, minus some. This table has just under 30,000 clones, about 92% appearing once. The selected patients with pancreatic ductal adenocarcinoma had surgery but no neoadjuvant therapy. The sequenced material came from PBMCs. Source of these receptors: a human donor with pancreatic ductal adenocarcinoma.

The chain combines TRBV19 with TRBJ1-1; D is unresolved. The CDR3 consists of 13 residues. CDR1 is LNHDA and CDR2 is SQIVND in the germline V gene (reference sequence). Trimming removed 7 bases from V and 5 bases from J, with 14 bases in between. The CDR3 nucleotides read TGTGCCAGTATGGTGGTTGGTGGAACTGAAGCTTTCTTT. Residues: CASMVVGGTEAFF. The variable domain in full, with the rest retrieved from reference TRBV19 and TRBJ1-1, is DGGITQSPKYLFRKEGQNVTLSCEQNLNHDAMYWYRQDPGQGLRLIYYSQIVNDFQKGDIAEGYSVSREKKESFPLTVTSAQKNPTAFYLCASMVVGGTEAFFGQGTRLTVV.

This chain uses TRBV7-6 with TRBJ1-2; D possibly corresponds to TRBD1 (5 bases). V lost 5 bases to trimming and J lost 6 bases, with 13 bases between them. The CDR3 contains 13 residues. Germline V gives CDR1 SGHVS, CDR2 FNYEAQ. CDR3 DNA: TGTGCCAGCAGCCCGCAGGGTTTCGATGGCTACACCTTC. Its translation is CASSPQGFDGYTF.

The chain links TRBV5-5 to TRBJ1-4; perhaps TRBD1 as D (5 bases). The V end was cut by 0 bases, the J end by 0 bases, with 6 bases between. The CDR3 is 15 residues long. Germline loops: CDR1 SGHKS, CDR2 YYEKEE (reference sequence). The CDR3 DNA sequence: TGTGCCAGCAGCTTGGTGACAGCAACTAATGAAAAACTGTTTTTT. Translated, it gives CASSLVTATNEKLFF. Together with reference TRBV5-5 and TRBJ1-4, the CDR3 gives the full variable domain: DAGVTQSPTHLIKTRGQQVTLRCSPISGHKSVSWYQQVLGQGPQFIFQYYEKEERGRGNFPDRFSARQFPNYSSELNVNALLLGDSALYLCASSLVTATNEKLFFGSGTQLSVL.

Here the CDR3 DNA reads TGTGCCTGGAGTCCGGGACCGGGGAGGTATGAGCAGTTCTTC. Its protein product is CAWSPGPGRYEQFF. The chain joins TRBV30 to TRBJ2-1, with D perhaps TRBD2 (6 bases). The CDR3 is 14 amino acids. Trimming removed 2 bases at V and 8 bases at J, with 16 bases between. Germline values: CDR1 GTSNPN, CDR2 SVGIG (reference sequence).

The chain is built from TRBV18 and TRBJ2-2, with a weak D call TRBD2 (6 bases). The CDR3 is made up of 16 amino acids. Trimming shortened V by 5 bases and J by 5 bases, and 18 bases separated the two germline ends. Germline V CDR1 and CDR2: KGHSH, LQKENI. CDR3 nucleotides: TGTGCCAGCTCAAGTGGACGGCCTCGGGGGACCGGGGAGCTGTTTTTT. Its translation is CASSSGRPRGTGELFF. Based on the CDR3 plus reference TRBV18 and TRBJ2-2, the full variable domain is NAGVMQNPRHLVRRRGQEARLRCSPMKGHSHVYWYRQLPEEGLKFMVYLQKENIIDESGMPKERFSAEFPKEGPSILRIQQVVRGDSAAYFCASSSGRPRGTGELFFGEGSRLTVL.

This chain joins TRBV7-9 and TRBJ2-3; D is uncertain. The CDR3 extends over 11 amino acids. V was cut by 3 bases and J by 6 bases, with 4 bases left in between. Germline assignment: CDR1 SEHNR and CDR2 FQNEAQ (reference sequence). The CDR3 nucleotides read TGTGCCAGCAGCTTCCAGGATACGCAGTATTTT. Encoded protein: CASSFQDTQYF.

In DNA, the CDR3 is TGTGCCAGCTCAGGGCAGTCCGATGGGGAAAAACTGTTTTTT. It yields the protein CASSGQSDGEKLFF. The chain uses TRBV18 and TRBJ1-4; D uncertain. Germline assignment: CDR1 KGHSH and CDR2 LQKENI. The CDR3 sequence is 14 residues long. V shed 5 bases and J shed 8 bases, with 15 bases lying between them.

The chain is built from TRBV4-2 and TRBJ2-3; D unresolved. CDR1 is LGHNA, CDR2 YNFKEQ, per germline. With 6 bases removed from V and 2 bases from J, the gap between germline ends came to 12 bases. The CDR3 loop spans 14 amino acids. CDR3: CASRYDENTDTQYF. The CDR3 nucleotides read TGTGCCAGCAGGTATGACGAAAACACAGATACGCAGTATTTT.

Comment on this clone: The conserved phenylalanine or tryptophan is not found at the CDR3 terminus, so this likely reflects a read error. The DNA is omitted, as the CDR3 cannot be located on it reliably, and the CDR3 follows TCRdb's listing. Here the CDR3 reads CAISELQE. The V gene is TRBV6-5, the J gene TRBJ2-7; TRBD1 is the table's D call, not checked against the DNA. Termini included, the CDR3 measures 8 amino acids. Germline CDR1 and CDR2: MNHEY and SVGAGI.

V usage is TRBV18 and J usage is TRBJ2-7; D is possibly TRBD1 or TRBD2 (5 bases each). V gave up 1 base and J gave up 2 bases, with 9 bases separating them. The V gene's germline CDR1 is KGHSH and CDR2 LQKENI. The CDR3 is 14 residues long. This CDR3 reads CASSPLGEAYEQYF. CDR3 sequence (DNA): TGTGCCAGCTCACCACTGGGGGAAGCCTACGAGCAGTACTTC.